This T cell receptor (beta chain) was found in a study of blood T cells in healthy people across ages. Study outcomes and limitations: Both naive CD4+ cell counts and diversity were greater in long-lived donors than in aged donors.

The CDR3 is 12 amino acids. Trimming stripped 6 bases from V and 5 bases from J, with 13 bases between. The V gene's germline CDR1 is DFQATT and CDR2 SNEGSKA (reference sequence). No fewer than 6.5 million PBMCs went into each sample. The second PCR ran roughly 6 to 11 cycles with a sample-barcoded 5' primer and J-beta primers. TCRdb passed the 5' RACE reads through MiXCR, listing each CDR3 protein once. The table lists 700,000 or so distinct CDR3 sequences, 40% to 45% of them singletons, with about 30% in the top ten. This clonotype was seen more than once but under ten times. Its cognate antigen is unknown.

Source material: blood. The rearrangement uses TRBV20-1 and TRBJ2-5; D may be TRBD1 or TRBD2 (5 bases each). The receptor was isolated from an elderly man in good health. As DNA, the CDR3 is TGCAGTGCGGGGCCGACTACTGAGACCCAGTACTTC. Translated: CSAGPTTETQYF.